These T cell receptor beta chains were read from a single sample in a study of shared clonotypes between healthy human individuals. TCRdb keeps only in-frame clones here, not all; method: immunoSEQ multiplex PCR. Of some 2,400,000 clones listed, about 94% were seen once; the top ten hold around 0.13%. The sample consisted of naive CD4+ T cells sorted from blood. The receptors stem from a man between 18 and 35 years old in good health. Each CDR3 is given without its conserved first and last residue.

>TRBV10-3|TRBJ2-2|11
ASSTDYTGELF
>TRBV6-1|TRBJ2-3|9
ASSQVDTQY
>TRBV28|TRBJ1-5|15
ASSLGGREWSNQPQH
>TRBV7-3|TRBJ2-1|12
ASSPPGPYNEQF
>TRBV4-3|TRBJ1-6|15
ASSQDVEDLYNSPLH
>TRBV30|TRBJ1-4|11
AWTGATNEKLF
>TRBV11-3|TRBJ2-7|10
ASSRQGSEQY
>TRBV5-1|TRBJ2-3|12
ASSGGDHTDTQY
>TRBV14|TRBJ1-2|11
ASSQYQGAGYT
>TRBV9|TRBJ1-5|13
ASSVDGHSNQPQH
>TRBV6-1|TRBJ1-6|11
ANRIGDNSPLH
>TRBV6-5|TRBJ2-5|11
ASSPGGGGTQY
>TRBV5-1|TRBJ1-2|12
ASSLAPGNYGYT
>TRBV6-5|TRBJ2-7|10
ASRRLGDEQY
>TRBV30|TRBJ1-2|12
AWSVHRRNYGYT
>TRBV11-2|TRBJ2-7|12
ASSLVGAVGEQY
>TRBV7-9|TRBJ2-7|12
ASSSMGSSYEQY
>TRBV5-8|TRBJ2-7|13
ASRLPGQPQNGQY
>TRBV5-1|TRBJ1-3|13
ASSSNGGAGNTIY
>TRBV10-3|TRBJ2-3|13
AISEDTTSTDTQY
>TRBV4-1|TRBJ1-6|14
ASSPYGTADNSPLH
>TRBV5-1|TRBJ2-5|12
ASSLAEPTRAQY
>TRBV7-2|TRBJ1-3|12
ASSLGGKGNTIY
>TRBV6-1|TRBJ1-2|16
ASSEPGTGGTQLYGYT
>TRBV6-5|TRBJ2-7|12
ASSRTGPGYEQY